This record covers a single T cell receptor beta chain. Its antigen is as yet unknown. The sample originates from a study of blood T cells in healthy people across ages. General study results and limits: With donor CMV status unknown, expanded clonotype changes were possibly confounded. The unsorted PBMCs prevented any conclusive comparison of naive versus antigen-experienced cells.

Germline values: CDR1 DFQATT, CDR2 SNEGSKA (reference sequence). This CDR3 is built from 15 residues. Trimming cost V 0 bases and J 4 bases; bases outside gene matches: 8. A second about 6 to 12 cycle PCR used barcoded and J-beta primers. Each cDNA molecule, via a template-switch adaptor with 12 random nucleotides, was tagged. MiXCR, applied by TCRdb to the 5' RACE reads, yields one record per CDR3 protein. The repertoire includes some 1 million distinct CDR3 sequences, more than 35% of them detected once, and under 20% sits in the top ten. The source material was blood. The chain employs TRBV20-1 and TRBJ1-2; 7 bases map to TRBD1. The sequence was collected from a woman aged 55-70 years in good health. The CDR3 coding sequence is TGCAGTGCTAGAGATCCCATCGACAGGGTCTATGGCTACACCTTC. Amino acid sequence: CSARDPIDRVYGYTF.